This is a list of T cell receptor beta chains from one sample in a study of shared clonotypes between healthy human individuals. The assay was immunoSEQ multiplex PCR, and TCRdb's table has in-frame clones only and misses some. The sample has 600,000 to 750,000 clones; 55% to 75% are singletons. The sequenced material came from memory CD4+ T cells sorted from blood. The receptors here all came from a woman aged 25 to 45 in good health. Both conserved end residues are part of each CDR3. D genes are given only for firm matches. Part of the rows lack a size; the others show once, few, many or a class for expanded clones.

few TRBJ2-5 TRBV5-6 - CASSLDRGTETQYF TGTGCCAGCAGCTTGGATCGGGGAACAGAGACCCAGTACTTC
- TRBJ2-1 TRBV9 TRBD2 CASSVSGRASDEQFF TGTGCCAGCAGCGTTAGCGGGAGGGCCAGCGATGAGCAGTTCTTC
- TRBJ1-3 TRBV4-2 - CASSQATGTGNTIYF TGTGCCAGCAGCCAAGCAACAGGGACCGGAAACACCATATATTTT
- TRBJ1-4 TRBV6-1 - CASSEGGQNEKLFF TGTGCCAGCAGTGAAGGGGGGCAGAATGAAAAACTGTTTTTT
- TRBJ2-7 TRBV28 - CASSTQLHYEQYF TGTGCCAGCAGCACCCAACTCCACTACGAGCAGTACTTC
- TRBJ1-2 TRBV27 - CASSSRGHSNYGYTF TGTGCCAGCAGTTCCCGTGGACACTCCAACTATGGCTACACCTTC
many TRBJ2-2 TRBV28 TRBD1 CASGGQGAPGELFF TGTGCCAGCGGGGGACAGGGGGCGCCGGGGGAGCTGTTTTTT
- TRBJ2-1 TRBV9 - CASSVSQVGSNEQFF TGTGCCAGCAGCGTAAGTCAGGTCGGATCTAATGAGCAGTTCTTC
- TRBJ2-2 TRBV7-2 TRBD1 CASRRTGAQANAGELFF TGTGCCAGCAGACGGACAGGGGCTCAGGCGAACGCCGGGGAGCTGTTTTTT
- TRBJ1-1 TRBV18 - CASSGTEFMNTEAFF TGTGCCAGCTCTGGGACGGAGTTCATGAACACTGAAGCTTTCTTT
- TRBJ2-1 TRBV19 - CASSDWSSSYNEQFF TGTGCCAGTAGTGACTGGTCAAGCTCCTACAATGAGCAGTTCTTC
- TRBJ2-7 TRBV19 TRBD1 CASSIGQARDEQYF TGTGCCAGTAGTATTGGACAGGCGCGGGACGAGCAGTACTTC
- TRBJ1-1 TRBV2 - CASIREVNTEAFF TGTGCCAGCATCAGGGAAGTGAACACTGAAGCTTTCTTT
- TRBJ1-5 TRBV7-8 - CASSPGGNQPQHF TGTGCCAGCAGCCCCGGGGGGAATCAGCCCCAGCATTTT
once TRBJ2-7 TRBV5-1 - CASSPGYEQYF TGCGCCAGCAGTCCAGGGTACGAGCAGTACTTC
- TRBJ1-2 TRBV28 TRBD1 CASSPYRDRVYNNYGYTF TGTGCCAGCAGTCCATACCGGGACAGGGTATATAACAACTATGGCTACACCTTC
- TRBJ2-1 TRBV11-3 TRBD2 CASSYAGGSYNEQFF TGTGCCAGCAGCTACGCGGGAGGCTCCTACAATGAGCAGTTCTTC
few TRBJ2-7 TRBV7-9 TRBD1 CASSSGQGWSEEQYF TGTGCCAGCAGCTCGGGACAGGGGTGGTCAGAAGAGCAGTACTTC
- TRBJ2-3 TRBV6-4 TRBD2 CASRQIAGDTDTQYF TGTGCCAGCAGACAAATAGCGGGGGACACAGATACGCAGTATTTT
- TRBJ2-7 TRBV4-1 - CASSQVPSGDITYEQYF TGCGCCAGCAGCCAAGTCCCCTCAGGGGACATCACCTACGAGCAGTACTTC
few TRBJ1-3 TRBV5-1 - CASSLGTFGNTIYF TGCGCCAGCAGCCTCGGGACCTTCGGAAACACCATATATTTT
once TRBJ2-6 TRBV5-8 - CASSLDYSSGANVLTF TGTGCCAGCAGCTTGGACTACAGCTCTGGGGCCAACGTCCTGACTTTC
many TRBJ2-3 TRBV7-2 - CASSVALGAQYF TGTGCCAGCAGCGTTGCCTTGGGGGCGCAGTATTTT
- TRBJ1-4 TRBV6-1 - CASSVGPTNEKLFF TGTGCCAGCAGTGTGGGGCCAACTAATGAAAAACTGTTTTTT
- TRBJ2-7 TRBV6-6 - CASRSQGGGRQGEQYF TGTGCCAGCAGGTCCCAGGGAGGGGGCCGGCAAGGCGAGCAGTACTTC
- TRBJ2-1 TRBV7-2 - CASSQGLLTYNEQFF TGTGCCAGCAGCCAGGGGCTACTTACCTACAATGAGCAGTTCTTC
once TRBJ1-1 TRBV20-1 - CSALKEEGAFF TGCAGTGCGCTGAAAGAGGAAGGCGCTTTCTTT
few TRBJ2-6 TRBV11-2 - CASSFTQGSGANVLTF TGTGCCAGCAGTTTCACACAGGGATCTGGGGCCAACGTCCTGACTTTC
- TRBJ2-6 TRBV5-1 - CASSPGSGSGANVLTF TGCGCCAGCAGCCCGGGGTCAGGGTCTGGGGCCAACGTCCTGACTTTC
- TRBJ1-2 TRBV4-1 - CASSQDPEGYGYTF TGCGCCAGCAGCCAAGACCCCGAGGGGTATGGCTACACCTTC
few TRBJ1-1 TRBV19 - CASTLGQNTEAFF TGTGCCAGTACCCTCGGACAGAACACTGAAGCTTTCTTT
few TRBJ1-5 TRBV18 - CASQQGRNQPQHF TGTGCCAGCCAACAGGGTCGCAATCAGCCCCAGCATTTT
- TRBJ2-5 TRBV4-2 TRBD2 CASSRSAGGIQETQYF TGTGCCAGCAGCCGGTCAGCGGGAGGGATACAAGAGACCCAGTACTTC
few TRBJ1-5 TRBV7-2 - CASSSSALVSNQPQHF TGTGCCAGCAGCTCATCCGCCTTAGTTAGCAATCAGCCCCAGCATTTT
- TRBJ1-5 TRBV18 - CASSPPGGVQPQHF TGTGCCAGCTCACCACCTGGGGGTGTTCAGCCCCAGCATTTT
- TRBJ2-1 TRBV27 - CASTRLSANEQFF TGTGCCAGCACCCGTCTTTCCGCGAATGAGCAGTTCTTC
- TRBJ1-1 TRBV28 - CASSLTSRATEAFF TGTGCCAGCAGTTTAACGTCCAGGGCCACTGAAGCTTTCTTT
- TRBJ2-5 TRBV27 TRBD2 CASSPSRTSGRTGRETQYF TGTGCCAGCAGTCCCTCCCGGACTAGCGGGAGGACGGGACGAGAGACCCAGTACTTC
- TRBJ2-2 TRBV14 TRBD2 CASSQGILAGGTGELFF TGTGCCAGCAGCCAAGGGATTCTAGCGGGAGGCACCGGGGAGCTGTTTTTT
few TRBJ1-2 TRBV18 TRBD1 CASSPMQGDNYGYTF TGTGCCAGCTCACCAATGCAGGGGGATAACTATGGCTACACCTTC
once TRBJ2-7 TRBV7-2 - CASSLAFRQPYEQYF TGTGCCAGCAGCTTAGCATTCCGACAGCCCTACGAGCAGTACTTC
- TRBJ2-1 TRBV10-1 - CASSGSGSYNEQFF TGCGCCAGCAGTGGGTCTGGGTCCTACAATGAGCAGTTCTTC
- TRBJ2-5 TRBV6-1 TRBD2 CASCASGRARETQYF TGTGCCAGCTGTGCTAGCGGGAGGGCACGGGAGACCCAGTACTTC
- TRBJ2-1 TRBV29-1 - CSVENPRISYNEQFF TGCAGCGTTGAAAATCCGCGAATCTCCTACAATGAGCAGTTCTTC
- TRBJ2-7 TRBV29-1 - CSVLTSTASEQYF TGCAGCGTTTTGACCTCGACGGCCTCCGAGCAGTACTTC
- TRBJ1-2 TRBV28 - CASSLWSYGYTF TGTGCCAGCAGTTTATGGTCCTATGGCTACACCTTC
- TRBJ2-6 TRBV5-8 - CASSFRPGSGANVLTF TGTGCCAGCAGCTTCCGACCTGGCTCTGGGGCCAACGTCCTGACTTTC
- TRBJ1-2 TRBV19 TRBD1 CASSISGRGRFGYTF TGTGCCAGTAGTATAAGTGGCAGGGGGCGTTTTGGCTACACCTTC
- TRBJ2-7 TRBV5-6 - CASSARQRLSYEQYF TGTGCCAGCAGCGCGAGACAGAGACTCTCCTACGAGCAGTACTTC
- TRBJ2-1 TRBV5-4 - CASSLIGLPEQFF TGTGCCAGCAGCTTGATAGGTTTGCCTGAGCAGTTCTTC
once TRBJ2-6 TRBV5-6 - CASSLATGLSGANVLTF TGTGCCAGCAGCTTGGCAACAGGACTCTCTGGGGCCAACGTCCTGACTTTC
- TRBJ1-1 TRBV30 TRBD1 CASAIQGGFTEAFF TGTGCCTCAGCTATACAGGGGGGATTCACTGAAGCTTTCTTT
- TRBJ2-7 TRBV6-5 TRBD1 CASSLIQGGLYEQYF TGTGCCAGCAGTTTAATACAGGGGGGCCTCTACGAGCAGTACTTC